One sample yielded the 17 T cell receptor beta chains listed below, sequenced in a study of shared clonotypes between healthy human individuals. Sequencing used immunoSEQ multiplex PCR; TCRdb keeps in-frame clones, though not all of them. Of hundreds of thousands of clones detected, roughly 72% appear once; the ten largest clones hold approximately 12%. The sample was PBMCs. The receptors shown here come from a woman aged 40 to 49 in good health. Some clones in this sample may be carry-over from other donors' samples.

This clone was observed a handful of times. V usage is TRBV5-4 and J usage is TRBJ1-1; maybe TRBD1 (6 bases). The CDR3 contains 14 residues. V lost 4 bases, J lost 0 bases, and 10 bases lay in between. The germline CDR1 and CDR2 sequences are SGHNT and YYREEE (reference sequence). CDR3: CASSLTGVNTEAFF. The CDR3, as DNA: TGTGCCAGCAGCCTGACAGGCGTGAACACTGAAGCTTTCTTT.

In DNA, the CDR3 is TGTGCCAGCAGTAGCGGGAGGGTGTTCTCCTACGAGCAGTACTTC. It is translated as CASSSGRVFSYEQYF. This rearrangement joins TRBV27 to TRBJ2-7; TRBD2 matches 10 bases. The CDR3 runs 15 residues. The ends lost 5 bases at V and 0 bases at J; junction bases unmatched: 4. CDR1 is MNHEY, CDR2 SMNVEV, per germline (reference sequence).

The genes are TRBV15 and TRBJ2-1; no firm D call. The germline gives CDR1 LNHNV, CDR2 YYDKDF (reference sequence). The CDR3 has 14 amino acids. The ends were cut back, 1 base at V and 8 bases at J, with 12 bases in the middle. The CDR3 DNA sequence: TGTGCCACCAGCAGAGGCCCCCGCGGTCATGAGCAGTTCTTC. It codes for CATSRGPRGHEQFF.

The genes are TRBV7-6 and TRBJ2-7; no firm D call. V was cut by 5 bases and J by 0 bases, with 5 bases left in between. The CDR3 length is 12 residues. CDR1 is SGHVS, CDR2 FNYEAQ, per germline. The CDR3 loop reads CASSPNSYEQYF. The CDR3 DNA is TGTGCCAGCAGCCCTAACTCCTACGAGCAGTACTTC.

The chain has TRBV30 and TRBJ1-5, with D perhaps TRBD1 (6 bases). V was shortened by 4 bases and J by 4 bases, with 11 bases between the two germline ends. The CDR3 totals 13 residues. Germline values: CDR1 GTSNPN, CDR2 SVGIG (reference sequence). The CDR3 spells CAWNQGPNQPQHF. CDR3 nucleotide sequence: TGTGCCTGGAATCAGGGGCCAAATCAGCCCCAGCATTTT.

The rearrangement links TRBV11-2 to TRBJ2-1; TRBD2 matches at 10 bases. The CDR3 loop spans 17 amino acids. The junction had 9 bases not matched to a gene; V was cut back by 5 bases and J by 2 bases. Germline CDR1 reads SGHAT; CDR2 reads FQNNGV. CDR3 in DNA: TGTGCCAGCAGCCCCCAGATAGGGACTAGCGCCTACAATGAGCAGTTCTTC. Its protein product is CASSPQIGTSAYNEQFF. Full variable domain (remainder filled in from reference TRBV11-2 and TRBJ2-1): EAGVAQSPRYKIIEKRQSVAFWCNPISGHATLYWYQQILGQGPKLLIQFQNNGVVDDSQLPKDRFSAERLKGVDSTLKIQPAKLEDSAVYLCASSPQIGTSAYNEQFFGPGTRLTVL.

This chain connects TRBV7-8 to TRBJ2-3; no clear D gene. V shed 3 bases and J shed 4 bases, with 8 bases lying between them. The length of the CDR3 is 13 residues. Germline CDR1 reads SGHVS; CDR2 reads FQNEAQ. The CDR3 sequence: CASSFSPADTQYF. As DNA, the CDR3 is TGTGCCAGCAGCTTTTCCCCAGCAGATACGCAGTATTTT.

The CDR3 DNA is TGCGCCAGCAGCCAAGTTGGACAGGGAGGTGAAAAACTGTTTTTT. This codes for CASSQVGQGGEKLFF. The rearrangement links TRBV4-1 to TRBJ1-4; 8 bases are shared with TRBD1. The CDR3 extends over 15 amino acids. Looked up from germline, CDR1 is MGHRA and CDR2 is YSYEKL. Trimming at V came to 1 base and at J to 7 bases, leaving 5 bases not matched to a gene.

The J gene is TRBJ1-4, the V gene TRBV7-8, with 7 bases fitting TRBD1. The germline V gene encodes CDR1 SGHVS and CDR2 FQNEAQ. Losses at the gene ends were 5 bases for V and 7 bases for J; bases not matched to a gene: 10. CDR3 length equals 15 residues. The CDR3 DNA reads TGTGCCAGCAGCAGAAACAGGGGCGACCGTGAAAAACTGTTTTTT. Its protein product is CASSRNRGDREKLFF.

This sequence joins TRBV7-2 and TRBJ2-7, with 14 bases matching TRBD2. Germline CDR1 SGHTA, CDR2 FQGNSA. The CDR3 is made up of 16 amino acids. Germline trimming cut 2 bases from V and 9 bases from J; bases unmatched to any gene: 9. CDR3 DNA sequence: TGTGCCAGCAGCTTAACCCCGGGACTAGCGGGAGAGGGGCAGTACTTC. Translating it yields CASSLTPGLAGEGQYF.

The rearrangement uses TRBV21-1 and TRBJ2-5; the table's D call TRBD2 went unverified against the DNA. TRBV21-1 is designated a pseudogene. The CDR3 consists of 14 residues. CDR3 bases: TGTGCCAGCAGCAAAGGGGGGGAAAGAGAGACCCAGTACTTC. This codes for CASSKGGERETQYF.

The rearrangement uses TRBV10-3 and TRBJ2-5; 10 nucleotides line up with TRBD1. The CDR3 loop spans 16 amino acids. Germline V CDR1 and CDR2: ENHRY, SYGVKD. With 4 bases clipped from V and 5 bases from J, the junction kept 10 bases outside the gene matches. Here the CDR3 DNA reads TGTGCCATCAGTGTTTCGACAGGGGGCTTGGGGGAGACCCAGTACTTC. Protein: CAISVSTGGLGETQYF.

The chain joins TRBV6-6 to TRBJ2-5; D gene uncertain. The V gene's germline CDR1 is MNHNY and CDR2 SVGAGI (reference sequence). Deletions cut 2 bases from V and 2 bases from J, with 9 bases between. This CDR3 has 14 amino acids. The CDR3 region is CASSYPQTQETQYF. For the CDR3, the DNA is TGTGCCAGCAGTTACCCTCAAACTCAAGAGACCCAGTACTTC.

The rearrangement joins TRBV29-1 to TRBJ1-3, with D tentatively TRBD1 (5 bases). Per germline, CDR1 SQVTM and CDR2 ANQGSEA. The V gene lost 1 base and the J gene lost 4 bases, with 8 bases spanning the gap. This CDR3 region has 13 residues. The CDR3 is CSVEVTVGNTIYF. The DNA of the CDR3 is TGCAGCGTTGAAGTGACAGTAGGAAACACCATATATTTT.

The rearrangement links TRBV7-3 to TRBJ2-3; 11 nucleotides match TRBD2. From germline, CDR1 is SGHTA and CDR2 FQGTGA. CDR3 length equals 14 residues. The V gene end was trimmed by 4 bases and the J gene end by 4 bases; junction bases not matched to a gene: 1. CDR3 nucleotides: TGTGCCAGCAGCTCGGGACTAGCGGCAGATACGCAGTATTTT. Its protein product is CASSSGLAADTQYF.

This clone was observed a single time. The chain employs TRBV2 and TRBJ2-7, with 12 bases matching TRBD1. From germline, CDR1 is SNHLY and CDR2 FYNNEI. This CDR3 contains 14 residues. V lost 4 bases and J lost 2; bases outside the gene matches: 0. The CDR3 protein is CASSGDRGPYEQYF. The CDR3 DNA sequence: TGTGCCAGCAGTGGGGACAGGGGGCCCTACGAGCAGTACTTC.

The CDR3 sequence is CASRDTEPQHF. The CDR3 nucleotides read TGTGCCAGCAGGGACACGGAGCCCCAGCATTTT. The V gene is TRBV2, the J gene TRBJ1-5; maybe TRBD1 (5 bases). The CDR3 length is 11 residues. CDR1 and CDR2 from the germline V gene are SNHLY and FYNNEI. Trimming stripped 6 bases from V and 8 bases from J, with 8 bases between.